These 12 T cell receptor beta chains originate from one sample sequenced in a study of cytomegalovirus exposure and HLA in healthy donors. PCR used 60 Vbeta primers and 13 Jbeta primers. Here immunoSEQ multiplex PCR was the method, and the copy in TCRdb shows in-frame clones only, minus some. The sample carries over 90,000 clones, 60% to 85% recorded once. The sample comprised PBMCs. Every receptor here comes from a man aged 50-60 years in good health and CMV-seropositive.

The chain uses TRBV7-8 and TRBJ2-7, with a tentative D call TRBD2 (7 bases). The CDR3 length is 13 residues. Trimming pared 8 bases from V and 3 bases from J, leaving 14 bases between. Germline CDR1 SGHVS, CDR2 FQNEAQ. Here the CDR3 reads CASRRGGNYEQYF. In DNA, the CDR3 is TGTGCCAGCCGGAGGGGGGGCAACTACGAGCAGTACTTC.

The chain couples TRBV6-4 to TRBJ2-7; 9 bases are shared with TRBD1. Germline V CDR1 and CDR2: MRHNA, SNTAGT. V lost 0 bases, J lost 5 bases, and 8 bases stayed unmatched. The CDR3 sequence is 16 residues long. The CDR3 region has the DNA TGTGCCAGCAGTGACTCGCCGGGACAGGGATTGAACGAGCAGTACTTC. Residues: CASSDSPGQGLNEQYF.

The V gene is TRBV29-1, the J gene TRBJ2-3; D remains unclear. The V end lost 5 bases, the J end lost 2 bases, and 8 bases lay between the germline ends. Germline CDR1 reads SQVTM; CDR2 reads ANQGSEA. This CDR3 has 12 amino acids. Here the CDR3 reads CSVLADTDTQYF. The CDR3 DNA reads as TGCAGCGTTCTGGCAGACACAGATACGCAGTATTTT.

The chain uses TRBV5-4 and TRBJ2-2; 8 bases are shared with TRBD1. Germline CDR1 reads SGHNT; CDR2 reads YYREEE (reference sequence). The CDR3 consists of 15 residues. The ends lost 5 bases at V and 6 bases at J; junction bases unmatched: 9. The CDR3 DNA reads TGTGCCAGCAGTACCGCTCAGGGGGCGGCCGGGGAGCTGTTTTTT. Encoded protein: CASSTAQGAAGELFF.

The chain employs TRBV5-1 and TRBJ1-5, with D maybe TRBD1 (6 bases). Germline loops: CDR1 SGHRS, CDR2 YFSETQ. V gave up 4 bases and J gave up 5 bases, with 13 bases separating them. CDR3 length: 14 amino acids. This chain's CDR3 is CASSMDSSDQPQHF. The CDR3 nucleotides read TGCGCCAGCAGCATGGACAGTTCGGATCAGCCCCAGCATTTT.

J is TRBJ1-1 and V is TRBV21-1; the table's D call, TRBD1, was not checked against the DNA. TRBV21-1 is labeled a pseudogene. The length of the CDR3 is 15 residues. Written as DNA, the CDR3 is TGTGCCAGCAGCGGGCGGGACAGTATGAACACTGAAGCTTTCTTT. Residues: CASSGRDSMNTEAFF.

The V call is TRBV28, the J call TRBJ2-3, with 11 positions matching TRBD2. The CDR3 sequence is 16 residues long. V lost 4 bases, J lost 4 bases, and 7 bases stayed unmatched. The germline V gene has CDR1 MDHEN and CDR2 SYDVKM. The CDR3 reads CASSSPTSGSADTQYF. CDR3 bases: TGTGCCAGCAGTTCGCCTACTAGCGGGAGTGCAGATACGCAGTATTTT.

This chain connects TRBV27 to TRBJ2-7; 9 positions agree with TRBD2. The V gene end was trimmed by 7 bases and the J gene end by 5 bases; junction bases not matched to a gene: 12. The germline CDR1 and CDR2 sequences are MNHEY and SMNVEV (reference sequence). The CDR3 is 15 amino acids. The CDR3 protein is CASIPSWASGNEQYF. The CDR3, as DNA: TGTGCCAGCATTCCTTCTTGGGCTAGCGGGAACGAGCAGTACTTC.

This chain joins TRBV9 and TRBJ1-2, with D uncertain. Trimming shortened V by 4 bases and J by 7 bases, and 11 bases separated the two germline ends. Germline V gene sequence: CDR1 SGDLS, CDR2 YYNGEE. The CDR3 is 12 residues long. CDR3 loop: CASSTGRSGYTF. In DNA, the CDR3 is TGTGCCAGCAGCACTGGGAGAAGTGGCTACACCTTC.

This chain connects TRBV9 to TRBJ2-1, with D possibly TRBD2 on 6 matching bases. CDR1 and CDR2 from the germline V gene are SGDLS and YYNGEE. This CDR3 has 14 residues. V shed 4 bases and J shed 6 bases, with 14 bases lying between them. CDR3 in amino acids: CASSPQTRSNEQFF. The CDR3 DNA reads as TGTGCCAGCAGCCCCCAGACTAGAAGCAATGAGCAGTTCTTC. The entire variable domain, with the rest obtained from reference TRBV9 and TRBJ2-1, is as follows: DSGVTQTPKHLITATGQRVTLRCSPRSGDLSVYWYQQSLDQGLQFLIQYYNGEERAKGNILERFSAQQFPDLHSELNLSSLELGDSALYFCASSPQTRSNEQFFGPGTRLTVL.

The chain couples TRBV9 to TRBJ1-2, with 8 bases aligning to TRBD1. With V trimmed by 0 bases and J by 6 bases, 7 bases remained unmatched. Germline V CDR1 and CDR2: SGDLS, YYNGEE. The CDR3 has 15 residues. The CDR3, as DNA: TGTGCCAGCAGCGTAGACGGACAGGGTGGCAATGGCTACACCTTC. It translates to CASSVDGQGGNGYTF.

The CDR3: CASSVELAGNNEQFF. The CDR3 nucleotides read TGCGCCAGCAGTGTGGAACTAGCGGGAAACAATGAGCAGTTCTTC. V usage is TRBV10-1 and J usage is TRBJ2-1, with 10 bases identical to TRBD2. The V segment lost 4 bases and the J segment 5 bases; nucleotides outside the gene matches: 5. The CDR3 is made up of 15 amino acids. CDR1 is WNHNN, CDR2 SYGVQD, per germline (reference sequence).